A selection of T cell receptor beta chains follows, all from one sample in a study of immune evolution from preneoplasia to lung adenocarcinoma. The data were produced by immunoSEQ multiplex PCR, yet TCRdb's version contains in-frame clones alone and is incomplete. The sample lists approximately 7,700 clones, about 85% occurring once. The material sequenced was FFPE minimally invasive lung adenocarcinoma tissue. These receptors were obtained from a person of 80 years or more with lung adenocarcinoma. The CDR3 runs from the conserved cysteine through the conserved F or W. The D gene is left open where the match is weak.

CDR3aa,d_gene,j_gene,v_gene,len
CASSLDYTIYF,-,TRBJ1-3,TRBV7-9,11
CASSFPGARTEAFF,-,TRBJ1-1,TRBV5-6,14
CASSRKDRVYGYTF,TRBD1,TRBJ1-2,TRBV5-6,14
CASSPLNSYNEQFF,-,TRBJ2-1,TRBV28,14
CAISSGMSSYEQYF,TRBD2,-,TRBV10-3,14
CASTRGAAANTGELFF,-,TRBJ2-2,TRBV7-8,16
CAIRRQAKETQYF,-,TRBJ2-5,TRBV10-3,13
CASSSTGSYGYTF,-,TRBJ1-2,TRBV27,13
CASSLAPRGGSHQPQHF,TRBD1,TRBJ1-5,TRBV5-8,17
CASSVGDRVSYGYTF,TRBD1,TRBJ1-2,TRBV9,15
CASSRDLGYGYTF,-,TRBJ1-2,TRBV5-1,13